The clone carrying this T cell receptor beta chain was observed a few times. Antigen unknown. V lost 4 bases and J lost 15, with 19 bases in between. The CDR3 runs 13 residues. CDR1 is LGHNT and CDR2 is FRNRAP in the germline V gene. This record belongs to a study of T cell repertoires in cytomegalovirus infection. Looking at the study overall: In public TCR beta signatures, there were indications of both CMV infection and matching HLA type.

TCRdb used MiXCR to reprocess the reads, holding one entry per CDR3 protein. Found here are 310,000 or so distinct CDR3 sequences, around 9.1% of them singletons; the top ten hold around 2.4%. Notes on the study in general: HLA-C-restricted CMV-specific TCR beta clonotypes were dominant in the ex vivo response. Individuals carrying CMV plus the relevant HLA were identified by cumulative frequency of public TCR beta families.

Sequencing was carried out using PBMCs. The TCR was taken from a human donor in good health (CMV status not recorded). Some clones in this sample may be carry-over from other donors' samples. The rearrangement uses TRBV12-5 and TRBJ2-1; D call uncertain. The CDR3: CASGSIPYELPFF. The CDR3 DNA follows: TGTGCTAGTGGTTCAATCCCTTACGAGCTTCCGTTCTTC. The full variable domain, in which reference TRBV12-5 and TRBJ2-1 provide the parts outside the CDR3, is DARVTQTPRHKVTEMGQEVTMRCQPILGHNTVFWYRQTMMQGLELLAYFRNRAPLDDSGMPKDRFSAEMPDATLATLKIQPSEPRDSAVYFCASGSIPYELPFFGPGTRLTVL.